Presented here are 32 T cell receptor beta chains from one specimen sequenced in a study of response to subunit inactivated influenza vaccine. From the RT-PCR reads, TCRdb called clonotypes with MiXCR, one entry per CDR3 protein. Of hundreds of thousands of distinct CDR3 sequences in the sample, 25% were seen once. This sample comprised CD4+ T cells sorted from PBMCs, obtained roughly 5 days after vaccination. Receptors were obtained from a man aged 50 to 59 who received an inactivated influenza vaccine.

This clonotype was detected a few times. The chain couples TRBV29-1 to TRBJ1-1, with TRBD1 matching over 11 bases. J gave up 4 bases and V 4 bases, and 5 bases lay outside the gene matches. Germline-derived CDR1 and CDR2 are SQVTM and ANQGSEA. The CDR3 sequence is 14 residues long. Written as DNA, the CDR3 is TGCAGCGTTGGGACAGGGGGCGCGGGCACTGAAGCTTTCTTT. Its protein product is CSVGTGGAGTEAFF.

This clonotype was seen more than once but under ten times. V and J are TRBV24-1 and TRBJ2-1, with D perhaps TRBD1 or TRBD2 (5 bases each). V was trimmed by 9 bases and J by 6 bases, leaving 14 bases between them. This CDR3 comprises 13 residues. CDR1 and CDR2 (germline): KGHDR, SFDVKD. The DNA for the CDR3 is TGTGCCACCGGATTCAGGGAGAGCAATGAGCAGTTCTTC. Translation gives CATGFRESNEQFF.

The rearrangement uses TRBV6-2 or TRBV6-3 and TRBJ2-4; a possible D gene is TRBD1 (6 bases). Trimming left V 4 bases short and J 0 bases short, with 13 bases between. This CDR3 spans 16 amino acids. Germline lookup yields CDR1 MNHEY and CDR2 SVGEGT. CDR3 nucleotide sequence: TGTGCCAGCAGTTTCCACAGGGAGAAAGCCAAAAACATTCAGTACTTC. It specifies CASSFHREKAKNIQYF.

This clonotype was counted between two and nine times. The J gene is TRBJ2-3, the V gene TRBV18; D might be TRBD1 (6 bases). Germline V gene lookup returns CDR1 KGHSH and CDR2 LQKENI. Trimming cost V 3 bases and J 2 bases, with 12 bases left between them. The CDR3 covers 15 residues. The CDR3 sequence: CASSPIQGFTDTQYF. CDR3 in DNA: TGTGCCAGCTCACCTATTCAGGGGTTCACAGATACGCAGTATTTT.

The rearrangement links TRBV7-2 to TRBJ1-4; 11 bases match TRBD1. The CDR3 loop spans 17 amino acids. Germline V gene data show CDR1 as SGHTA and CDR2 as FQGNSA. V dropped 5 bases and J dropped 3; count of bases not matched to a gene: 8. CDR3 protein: CASSTGQGARANEKLFF. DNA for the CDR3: TGTGCCAGCAGCACCGGACAGGGGGCGCGTGCTAATGAAAAACTGTTTTTT.

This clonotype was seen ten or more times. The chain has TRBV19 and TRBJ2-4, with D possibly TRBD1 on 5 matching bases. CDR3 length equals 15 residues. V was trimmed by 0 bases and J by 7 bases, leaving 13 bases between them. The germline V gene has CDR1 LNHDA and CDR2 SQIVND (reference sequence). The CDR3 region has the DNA TGTGCCAGTAGTATAGACCATGCACAGGCGAACATTCAGTACTTC. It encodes CASSIDHAQANIQYF.

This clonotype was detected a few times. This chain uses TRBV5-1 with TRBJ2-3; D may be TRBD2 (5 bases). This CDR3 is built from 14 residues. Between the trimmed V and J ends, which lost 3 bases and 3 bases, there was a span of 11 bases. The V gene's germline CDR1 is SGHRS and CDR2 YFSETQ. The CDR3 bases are TGCGCCAGCAGCTCGGAGGACCCAACAGATACGCAGTATTTT. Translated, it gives CASSSEDPTDTQYF.

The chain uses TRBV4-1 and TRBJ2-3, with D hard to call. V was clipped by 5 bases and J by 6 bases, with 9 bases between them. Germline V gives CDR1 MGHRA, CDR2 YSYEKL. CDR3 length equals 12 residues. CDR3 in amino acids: CASSTTADTQYF. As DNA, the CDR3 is TGCGCCAGCAGCACGACTGCGGATACGCAGTATTTT.

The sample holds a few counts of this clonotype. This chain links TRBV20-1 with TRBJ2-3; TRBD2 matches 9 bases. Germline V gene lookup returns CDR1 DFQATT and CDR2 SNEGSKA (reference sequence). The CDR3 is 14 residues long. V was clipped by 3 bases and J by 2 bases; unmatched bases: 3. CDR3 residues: CSASTSGFTDTQYF. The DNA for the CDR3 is TGCAGTGCTAGTACTAGCGGGTTCACAGATACGCAGTATTTT.

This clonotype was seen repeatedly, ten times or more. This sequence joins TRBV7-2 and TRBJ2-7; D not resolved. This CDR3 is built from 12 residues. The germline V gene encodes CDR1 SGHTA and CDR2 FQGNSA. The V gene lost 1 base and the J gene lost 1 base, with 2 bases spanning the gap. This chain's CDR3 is CASSLVSYEQYF. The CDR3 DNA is TGTGCCAGCAGCTTAGTTTCCTACGAGCAGTACTTC.

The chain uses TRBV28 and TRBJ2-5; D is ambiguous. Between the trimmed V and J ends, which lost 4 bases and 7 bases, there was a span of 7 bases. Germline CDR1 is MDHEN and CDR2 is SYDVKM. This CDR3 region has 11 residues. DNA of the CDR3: TGTGCCAGCAGTTATGGCGTGACCCAGTACTTC. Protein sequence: CASSYGVTQYF.

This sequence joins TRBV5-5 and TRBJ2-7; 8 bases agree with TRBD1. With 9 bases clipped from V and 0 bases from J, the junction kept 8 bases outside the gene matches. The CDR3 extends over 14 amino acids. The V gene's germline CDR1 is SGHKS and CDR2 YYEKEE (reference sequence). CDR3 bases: TGTGCCACGGGGGTGGACAGGGACTCCTACGAGCAGTACTTC. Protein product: CATGVDRDSYEQYF.

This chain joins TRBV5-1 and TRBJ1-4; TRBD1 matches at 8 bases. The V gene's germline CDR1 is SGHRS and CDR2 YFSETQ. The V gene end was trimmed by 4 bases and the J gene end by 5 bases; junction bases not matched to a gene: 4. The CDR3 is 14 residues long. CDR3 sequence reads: CASSIGDRNEKLFF. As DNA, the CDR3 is TGCGCCAGCAGCATAGGGGACAGGAATGAAAAACTGTTTTTT.

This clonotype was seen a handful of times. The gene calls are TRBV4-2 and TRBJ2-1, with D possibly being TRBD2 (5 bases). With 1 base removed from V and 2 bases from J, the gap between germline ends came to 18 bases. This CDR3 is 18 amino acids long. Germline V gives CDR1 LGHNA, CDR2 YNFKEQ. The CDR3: CASSQGERRTATYNEQFF. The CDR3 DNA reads TGTGCCAGCAGCCAAGGCGAGAGACGGACTGCTACCTACAATGAGCAGTTCTTC.

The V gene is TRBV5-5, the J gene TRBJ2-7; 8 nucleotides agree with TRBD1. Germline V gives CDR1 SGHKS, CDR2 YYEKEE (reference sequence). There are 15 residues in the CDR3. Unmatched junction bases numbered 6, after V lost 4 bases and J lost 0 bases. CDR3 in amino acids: CASSTGTGLSYEQYF. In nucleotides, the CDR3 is TGTGCCAGCAGCACCGGGACAGGACTCTCCTACGAGCAGTACTTC.

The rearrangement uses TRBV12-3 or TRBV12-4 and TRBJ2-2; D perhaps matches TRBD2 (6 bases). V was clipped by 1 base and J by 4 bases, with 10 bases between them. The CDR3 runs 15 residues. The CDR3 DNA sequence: TGTGCCAGCAGTTTAGGCGGGGTAGTCACCGGGGAGCTGTTTTTT. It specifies CASSLGGVVTGELFF.

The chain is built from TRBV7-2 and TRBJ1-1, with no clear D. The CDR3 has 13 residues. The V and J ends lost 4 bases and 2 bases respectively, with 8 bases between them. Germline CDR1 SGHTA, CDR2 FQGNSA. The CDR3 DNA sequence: TGTGCCAGCAGCTCCCCGGCTAACACTGAAGCTTTCTTT. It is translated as CASSSPANTEAFF.

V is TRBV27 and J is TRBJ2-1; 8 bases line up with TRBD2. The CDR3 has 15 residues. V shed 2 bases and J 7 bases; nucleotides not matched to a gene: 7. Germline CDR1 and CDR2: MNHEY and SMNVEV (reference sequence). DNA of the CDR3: TGTGCCAGCAGTTTAGAAGCGGGAGTGCTAAATGAGCAGTTCTTC. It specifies CASSLEAGVLNEQFF.

In DNA form, the CDR3 reads TGTGCCAGCAGTGAAGCGGGGCAGCCCTACGAGCAGTACTTC. Translating gives CASSEAGQPYEQYF. V and J are TRBV6-1 and TRBJ2-7; D is perhaps TRBD1 (5 bases). V was cut by 0 bases and J by 2 bases, with 8 bases left in between. The CDR3 covers 14 residues. Germline V CDR1 and CDR2: MNHNS, SASEGT.

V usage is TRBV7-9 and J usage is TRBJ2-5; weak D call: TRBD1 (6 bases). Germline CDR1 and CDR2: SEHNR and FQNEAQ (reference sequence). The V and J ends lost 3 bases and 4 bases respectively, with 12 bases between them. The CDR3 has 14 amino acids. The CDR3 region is CASSLIAGAETQYF. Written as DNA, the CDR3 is TGTGCCAGCAGCTTGATTGCAGGGGCAGAGACCCAGTACTTC.

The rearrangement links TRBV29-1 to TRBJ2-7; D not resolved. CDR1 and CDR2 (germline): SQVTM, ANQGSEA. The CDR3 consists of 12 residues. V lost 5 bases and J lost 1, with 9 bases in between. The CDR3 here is CSVWTASYEQYF. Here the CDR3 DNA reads TGCAGCGTTTGGACGGCTTCCTACGAGCAGTACTTC.

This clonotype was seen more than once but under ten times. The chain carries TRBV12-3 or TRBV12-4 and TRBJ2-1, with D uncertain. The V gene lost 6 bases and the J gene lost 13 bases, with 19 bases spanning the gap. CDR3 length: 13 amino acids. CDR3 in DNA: TGTGCCAGCAGCTTAAAGAGCCCTACAAGTCAGTTCTTC. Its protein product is CASSLKSPTSQFF.

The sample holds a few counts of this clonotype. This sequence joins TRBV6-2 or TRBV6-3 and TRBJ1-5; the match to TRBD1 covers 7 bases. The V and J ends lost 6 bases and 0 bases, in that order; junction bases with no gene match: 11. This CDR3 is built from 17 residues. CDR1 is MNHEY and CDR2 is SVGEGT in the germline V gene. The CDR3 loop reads CASSRGQRYASNQPQHF. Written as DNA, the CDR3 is TGTGCCAGCAGCAGGGGACAGCGGTACGCTAGCAATCAGCCCCAGCATTTT.

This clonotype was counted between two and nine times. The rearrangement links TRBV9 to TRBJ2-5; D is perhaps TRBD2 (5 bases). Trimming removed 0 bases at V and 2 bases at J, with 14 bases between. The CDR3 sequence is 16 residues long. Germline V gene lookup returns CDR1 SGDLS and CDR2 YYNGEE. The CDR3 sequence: CASSVGAIRGQETQYF. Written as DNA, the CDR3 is TGTGCCAGCAGCGTAGGGGCTATTCGGGGACAAGAGACCCAGTACTTC.

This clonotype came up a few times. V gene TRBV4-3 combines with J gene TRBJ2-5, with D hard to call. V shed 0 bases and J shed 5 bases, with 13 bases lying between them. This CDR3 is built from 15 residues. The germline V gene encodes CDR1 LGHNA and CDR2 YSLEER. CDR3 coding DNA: TGCGCCAGCAGCCAAGATATATTCTCTGGGGAGACCCAGTACTTC. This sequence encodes CASSQDIFSGETQYF.

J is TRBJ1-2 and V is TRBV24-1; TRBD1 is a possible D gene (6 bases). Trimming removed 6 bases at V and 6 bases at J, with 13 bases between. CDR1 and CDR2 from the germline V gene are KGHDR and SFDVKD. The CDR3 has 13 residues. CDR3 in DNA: TGTGCCACCAGTCAGGGGACCGCTGATGGCTACACCTTC. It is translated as CATSQGTADGYTF.

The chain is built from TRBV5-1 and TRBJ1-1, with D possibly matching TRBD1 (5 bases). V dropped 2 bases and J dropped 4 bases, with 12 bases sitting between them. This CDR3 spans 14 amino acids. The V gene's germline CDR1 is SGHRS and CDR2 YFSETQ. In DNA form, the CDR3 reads TGCGCCAGCAGCTTCCGTGGTGGGGGCACTGAAGCTTTCTTT. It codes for CASSFRGGGTEAFF.

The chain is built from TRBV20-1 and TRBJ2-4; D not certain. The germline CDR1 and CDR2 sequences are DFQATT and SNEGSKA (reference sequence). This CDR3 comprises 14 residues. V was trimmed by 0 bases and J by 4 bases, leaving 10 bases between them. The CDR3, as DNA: TGCAGTGCTAGAGATCAGGAAGGAAAAAACATTCAGTACTTC. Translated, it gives CSARDQEGKNIQYF.

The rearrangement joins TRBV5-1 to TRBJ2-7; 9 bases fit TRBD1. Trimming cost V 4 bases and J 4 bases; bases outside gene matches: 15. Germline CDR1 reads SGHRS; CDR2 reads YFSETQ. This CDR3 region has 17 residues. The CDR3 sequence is CASSKFLGTGSIYEQYF. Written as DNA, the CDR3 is TGCGCCAGCAGCAAGTTCCTCGGGACAGGGAGTATTTACGAGCAGTACTTC.

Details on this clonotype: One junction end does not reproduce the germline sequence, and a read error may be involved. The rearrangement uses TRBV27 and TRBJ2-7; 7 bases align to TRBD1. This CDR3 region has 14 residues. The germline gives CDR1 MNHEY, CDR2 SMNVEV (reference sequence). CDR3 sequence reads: CASSLSGGSHEQYF. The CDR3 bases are TGTGCCAGCAGTTTATCAGGGGGCTCCCACGAGCAGTACTTC.

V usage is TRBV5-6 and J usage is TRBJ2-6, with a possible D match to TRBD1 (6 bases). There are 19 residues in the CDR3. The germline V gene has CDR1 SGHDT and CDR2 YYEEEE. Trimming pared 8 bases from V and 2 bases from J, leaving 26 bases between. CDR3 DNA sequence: TGTGCCAGTACACCTATCCCGCATACAGGGTCCACTGGGGCCAACGTCCTGACTTTC. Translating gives CASTPIPHTGSTGANVLTF. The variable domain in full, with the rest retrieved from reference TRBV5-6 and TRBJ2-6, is DAGVTQSPTHLIKTRGQQVTLRCSPKSGHDTVSWYQQALGQGPQFIFQYYEEEERQRGNFPDRFSGHQFPNYSSELNVNALLLGDSALYLCASTPIPHTGSTGANVLTFGAGSRLTVL.

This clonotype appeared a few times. In nucleotides, the CDR3 is TGTGCCAGCAGCTCGGGACTAGTTGAGAAAGAGACCCAGTACTTC. It encodes CASSSGLVEKETQYF. The chain uses TRBV7-2 and TRBJ2-5; TRBD2 matches at 8 bases. Germline CDR1 SGHTA, CDR2 FQGNSA. V lost 4 bases, J lost 3 bases, and 7 bases stayed unmatched. The CDR3 covers 15 residues.